The rows below give T cell receptor beta chains drawn from one sample of a study of CD8 T cells in Susac syndrome. TCRdb re-analysed the immunoSEQ multiplex PCR reads in MiXCR, keeping a single row per CDR3 protein. The profile shows about 150,000 distinct CDR3 sequences, around 95% of them singletons. The sample taken for sequencing was CD8+ T cells from PBMCs. The receptors stem from a human donor with Susac syndrome. CDR3s include the opening cysteine and the closing phenylalanine or tryptophan.

V	J	CDR3
TRBV29-1	TRBJ2-7	CSVRTVSSSYEQYF
TRBV7-9	TRBJ2-7	CASSSRAGWDEQYF
TRBV6-4	TRBJ2-5	CASRERRETQYF
TRBV2	TRBJ2-1	CASSARLNEQFF
TRBV4-1	TRBJ2-4	CASMGGENIQYF
TRBV29-1	TRBJ2-1	CSVEDLLAGVGNEQFF
TRBV27	TRBJ2-2	CASSFGSTGELFF
TRBV6-5	TRBJ1-1	CASREGELNTEAFF
TRBV4-1	TRBJ2-1	CASSQAEVGRNEQFF
TRBV5-1	TRBJ1-5	CASSEGGSGQPQHF
TRBV20-1	TRBJ2-5	CSAEPGLAVQETQYF
TRBV4-2	TRBJ2-7	CASSESREQYF
TRBV13	TRBJ2-7	CASSLGGTSIDEQYF
TRBV5-1	TRBJ2-7	CASSLRFETYEQYF
TRBV12-3/TRBV12-4	TRBJ1-2	CASSFWRHYGYTF
TRBV20-1	TRBJ2-1	CSAKLAGVNNEQFF
TRBV7-9	TRBJ2-5	CASNPRRTGKETQYF
TRBV12-3/TRBV12-4	TRBJ2-2	CASRDDRGDATGELFF
TRBV13	TRBJ2-1	CASSLEGQGENEQFF
TRBV7-8	TRBJ2-2	CASSSRGQDTGELFF
TRBV6-5	TRBJ1-1	CASSYSTVNTEAFF
TRBV27	TRBJ1-2	CASSLSRDVGYTF
TRBV14	TRBJ1-2	CASSQAATNCYGYTF
TRBV12-3/TRBV12-4	TRBJ2-2	CASSTQGGELFF
TRBV5-4	TRBJ2-3	CASSFGAGGTDTQYF
TRBV29-1	TRBJ2-3	CSVEYRSSTDTQYF
TRBV20-1	TRBJ1-2	CSARAQGENHYGYTF
TRBV9	TRBJ2-3	CASRDPEASTDTQYF
TRBV27	TRBJ2-7	CASSPRTGGSYEQYF
TRBV6-6	TRBJ2-3	CASSQSRDRVDTQYF
TRBV12-3/TRBV12-4	TRBJ2-3	CASSFGASSDTQYF
TRBV6-4	TRBJ2-1	CASTGTSGEQFF
TRBV9	TRBJ1-2	CASSSRTGEHNYGYTF
TRBV2	TRBJ2-7	CASSGTGDNEQYF
TRBV19	TRBJ1-2	CASSSGHGYTF
TRBV20-1	TRBJ2-5	CSARVWQKETQYF
TRBV28	TRBJ2-5	CASSFVVHGTQYF
TRBV4-1	TRBJ2-1	CASSHANNEQFF
TRBV29-1	TRBJ2-1	CSVEGTSGRENEQFF
TRBV11-1	TRBJ2-1	CASSLEWETASEQFF
TRBV12-3/TRBV12-4	TRBJ2-1	CASGGGGIDEQFF
TRBV30	TRBJ1-2	CAWGWDRPGGYTF
TRBV9	TRBJ2-1	CASSDQLNEQFF
TRBV6-6	TRBJ2-7	CASSRDRAPLEQYF
TRBV15	TRBJ2-2	CATSVEGTGELFF
TRBV20-1	TRBJ1-5	CSAEKTGKAVDQPQHF
TRBV7-9	TRBJ1-5	CASSFGGSGQPQHF
TRBV29-1	TRBJ1-3	CSVVRGNTIYF
TRBV20-1	TRBJ2-7	CSARQRESYEQYF
TRBV14	TRBJ2-7	CASSTSGREQYF
TRBV12-3/TRBV12-4	TRBJ2-5	CATKLTGEETQYF
TRBV7-2	TRBJ2-7	CATTYRGLPYEQYF
TRBV19	TRBJ1-2	CASSHPFDRAGGYTF
TRBV28	TRBJ1-5	CASSLRQGVQPQHF
TRBV1	TRBJ2-5	CTSSQERRDLQETQYF
TRBV6-5	TRBJ2-7	CASSTGTGVQEQYF
TRBV7-2	TRBJ2-4	CASSLGTTTLGNIQYF